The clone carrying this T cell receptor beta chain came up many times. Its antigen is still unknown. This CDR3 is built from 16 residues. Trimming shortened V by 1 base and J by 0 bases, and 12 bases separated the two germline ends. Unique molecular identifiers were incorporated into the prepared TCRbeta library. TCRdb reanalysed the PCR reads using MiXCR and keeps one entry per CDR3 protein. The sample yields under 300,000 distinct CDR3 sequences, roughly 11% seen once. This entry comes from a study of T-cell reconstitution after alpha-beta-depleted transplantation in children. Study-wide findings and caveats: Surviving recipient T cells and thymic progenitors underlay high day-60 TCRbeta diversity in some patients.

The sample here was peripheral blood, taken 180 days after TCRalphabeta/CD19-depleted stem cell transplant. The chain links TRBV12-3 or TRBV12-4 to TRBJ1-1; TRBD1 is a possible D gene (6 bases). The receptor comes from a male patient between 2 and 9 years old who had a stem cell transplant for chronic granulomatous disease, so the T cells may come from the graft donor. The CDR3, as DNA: TGTGCCAGCAGTTTAGTGGGGGCGGGGATGAACACTGAAGCTTTCTTT. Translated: CASSLVGAGMNTEAFF.